The clone carrying this T cell receptor (beta chain) occurred a few times. Measured with immunoSEQ multiplex PCR; TCRdb has only the in-frame clones, and not every one. This sample yields approximately 82,000 clones, of which around 83% are seen a single time; more than 15% belongs to the top ten. Germline V gene lookup returns CDR1 SEHNR and CDR2 FQNEAQ (reference sequence). Trimming cost V 7 bases and J 1 base, with 7 bases left between them. The CDR3 loop spans 12 amino acids. The sample originates from a study of blood T cell repertoires in COVID-19. Material: peripheral blood. V is TRBV7-9 and J is TRBJ1-1; D not certain. The receptor was isolated from a woman aged 60 to 75 with acute or convalescent COVID-19. The CDR3 protein is CASTLSNTEAFF. CDR3 nucleotides: TGTGCCAGCACCCTTTCGAACACTGAAGCTTTCTTT.